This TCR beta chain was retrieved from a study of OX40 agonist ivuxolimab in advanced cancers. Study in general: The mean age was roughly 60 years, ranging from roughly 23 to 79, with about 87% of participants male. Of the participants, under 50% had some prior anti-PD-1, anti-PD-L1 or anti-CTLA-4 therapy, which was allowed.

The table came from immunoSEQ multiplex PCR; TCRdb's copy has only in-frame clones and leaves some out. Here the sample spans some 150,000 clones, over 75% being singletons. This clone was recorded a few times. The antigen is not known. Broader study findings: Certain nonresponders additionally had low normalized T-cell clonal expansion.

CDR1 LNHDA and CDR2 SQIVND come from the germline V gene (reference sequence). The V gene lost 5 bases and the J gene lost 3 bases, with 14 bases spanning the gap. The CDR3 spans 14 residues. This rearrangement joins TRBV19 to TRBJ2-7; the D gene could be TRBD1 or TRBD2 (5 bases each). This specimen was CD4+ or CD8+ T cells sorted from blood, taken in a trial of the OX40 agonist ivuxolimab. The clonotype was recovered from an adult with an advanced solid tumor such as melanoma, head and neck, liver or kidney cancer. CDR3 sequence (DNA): TGTGCCAGTAGTCTTGACGGAGGACACTACGAGCAGTACTTC. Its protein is CASSLDGGHYEQYF. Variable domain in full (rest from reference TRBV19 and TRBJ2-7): DGGITQSPKYLFRKEGQNVTLSCEQNLNHDAMYWYRQDPGQGLRLIYYSQIVNDFQKGDIAEGYSVSREKKESFPLTVTSAQKNPTAFYLCASSLDGGHYEQYFGPGTRLTVT.